The 15 T cell receptor beta chains in this list originate from one sample, sequenced in a study of CD8 T cells in ankylosing spondylitis. Study findings and constraints: Typical of ankylosing spondylitis blood, it appeared, was a TCR beta motif of several highly homologous variants.

These receptors' antigens are unknown. Using its own MiXCR run on the 5' RACE reads, TCRdb lists one record per CDR3 protein. The sample has hundreds of thousands of distinct CDR3 sequences; more than 25% are singletons. Sequencing input: blood, either unsorted or a sorted T cell fraction (not recorded which). The receptors here all came from a male donor with ankylosing spondylitis.

This clonotype has a handful of counts. The chain carries TRBV11-3 and TRBJ1-1, with D hard to call. Between the trimmed V and J ends, which lost 3 bases and 2 bases, there was a span of 4 bases. This CDR3 has 12 amino acids. The germline gives CDR1 SGHNT, CDR2 YENEEA. Written as DNA, the CDR3 is TGTGCCAGCAGCTTTAAAAACACTGAAGCTTTCTTT. Translating it yields CASSFKNTEAFF.

The gene calls are TRBV29-1 and TRBJ2-1, with 14 bases identical to TRBD2. The V gene end was trimmed by 5 bases and the J gene end by 7 bases; junction bases not matched to a gene: 7. CDR3 size: 15 residues. Germline V lookup: CDR1 SQVTM, CDR2 ANQGSEA. The CDR3 region has the DNA TGCAGCGTTCTTTCGACTAGCGGGAGGGTGAATGAGCAGTTCTTC. Translating gives CSVLSTSGRVNEQFF.

This sequence joins TRBV14 and TRBJ2-5; 7 nucleotides match TRBD2. The V gene end was trimmed by 3 bases and the J gene end by 2 bases; junction bases not matched to a gene: 6. The CDR3 runs 15 residues. Germline V gene data show CDR1 as SGHDN and CDR2 as FVKESK. CDR3 loop: CASSHQTSVQETQYF. The CDR3 nucleotides are TGTGCCAGCAGCCATCAAACTAGCGTACAAGAGACCCAGTACTTC.

This rearrangement joins TRBV7-2 to TRBJ2-1, with D unclear. Trimming cost V 1 base and J 8 bases, with 9 bases left between them. Germline CDR1 reads SGHTA; CDR2 reads FQGNSA. The CDR3 length is 13 residues. The CDR3 is CASSLGPWDEQFF. CDR3 bases: TGTGCCAGCAGCTTAGGCCCCTGGGATGAGCAGTTCTTC.

The chain links TRBV12-3 or TRBV12-4 to TRBJ2-7, with 11 bases fitting TRBD1. The CDR3 contains 14 residues. Germline trimming cut 3 bases from V and 7 bases from J; bases unmatched to any gene: 5. CDR3 residues: CASSFGQGADEQYV. As DNA, the CDR3 is TGTGCCAGCAGTTTTGGACAGGGGGCGGATGAGCAGTACGTC.

Ten or more counts support this clonotype. The chain links TRBV7-2 to TRBJ1-2; D possibly corresponds to TRBD1 (6 bases). Deletions cut 7 bases from V and 3 bases from J, with 18 bases between. This CDR3 contains 15 residues. CDR1 is SGHTA, CDR2 FQGNSA, per germline. Here the CDR3 reads CASTPTTGAYYGYTF. The CDR3 nucleotides are TGTGCCAGCACTCCTACGACAGGAGCCTACTATGGCTACACCTTC. Looking up the rest from reference TRBV7-2 and TRBJ1-2 gives the full variable domain: GAGVSQSPSNKVTEKGKDVELRCDPISGHTALYWYRQSLGQGLEFLIYFQGNSAPDKSGLPSDRFSAERTGGSVSTLTIQRTQQEDSAVYLCASTPTTGAYYGYTFGSGTRLTVV.

The chain employs TRBV6-1 and TRBJ1-2; TRBD1 matches at 10 bases. V dropped 8 bases and J dropped 4; count of bases not matched to a gene: 4. Per germline, CDR1 MNHNS and CDR2 SASEGT. The CDR3 totals 13 residues. The CDR3 protein is CASETGGFYGYTF. The CDR3 nucleotides read TGTGCCAGCGAGACAGGGGGCTTCTATGGCTACACCTTC.

The chain combines TRBV7-8 with TRBJ2-1; TRBD2 aligns across 11 bases. V was pared by 5 bases and J by 4 bases, with 4 bases of the junction left unmatched. The germline CDR1 and CDR2 sequences are SGHVS and FQNEAQ. The CDR3 runs 15 residues. CDR3 residues: CASSRTSGYYNEQFF. Here the CDR3 DNA reads TGTGCCAGCAGCAGGACTAGCGGGTATTACAATGAGCAGTTCTTC. The full variable domain, with the rest looked up from reference TRBV7-8 and TRBJ2-1, is GAGVSQSPRYKVAKRGQDVALRCDPISGHVSLFWYQQALGQGPEFLTYFQNEAQLDKSGLPSDRFFAERPEGSVSTLKIQRTQQEDSAVYLCASSRTSGYYNEQFFGPGTRLTVL.

The chain combines TRBV20-1 with TRBJ2-1, with 9 bases aligning to TRBD2. The CDR3 contains 14 residues. The V gene's germline CDR1 is DFQATT and CDR2 SNEGSKA (reference sequence). Unmatched junction bases numbered 2, after V lost 3 bases and J lost 2 bases. The CDR3 DNA follows: TGCAGTGCTAGGCTAGCGGGGCCCTACAATGAGCAGTTCTTC. It codes for CSARLAGPYNEQFF.

This clonotype was counted between two and nine times. The chain links TRBV5-1 to TRBJ1-2; a possible D gene is TRBD1 (6 bases). The CDR3 is 14 amino acids. V was pared by 3 bases and J by 2 bases, with 11 bases between. Germline V gene data show CDR1 as SGHRS and CDR2 as YFSETQ. CDR3 sequence (DNA): TGCGCCAGCAGCTCAACAGGGCCGAACTATGGCTACACCTTC. It translates to CASSSTGPNYGYTF.

This chain joins TRBV14 and TRBJ2-7, with D unresolved. The V gene's germline CDR1 is SGHDN and CDR2 FVKESK. The CDR3 totals 15 residues. V shed 4 bases and J shed 2 bases, with 15 bases lying between them. This chain's CDR3 is CASSPLGFPPYEQYF. CDR3 bases: TGTGCCAGCAGCCCGTTAGGGTTTCCCCCCTACGAGCAGTACTTC.

This clonotype was counted many times. The rearrangement links TRBV20-1 to TRBJ1-1; TRBD1 is a possible D gene (5 bases). CDR3 length: 13 residues. The germline CDR1 and CDR2 sequences are DFQATT and SNEGSKA (reference sequence). Trimming removed 3 bases from V and 1 base from J, with 9 bases in between. CDR3 DNA: TGCAGTGCTAGGGGACTGAGGAACACTGAAGCTTTCTTT. Its translation is CSARGLRNTEAFF.

V and J are TRBV27 and TRBJ2-1, with D perhaps TRBD2 (6 bases). The V and J ends lost 1 base and 0 bases respectively, with 10 bases between them. CDR3 length equals 16 residues. Germline lookup yields CDR1 MNHEY and CDR2 SMNVEV (reference sequence). The DNA of the CDR3 is TGTGCCAGCAGTTTATTCGGGAGTCGCTCCTACAATGAGCAGTTCTTC. Residues: CASSLFGSRSYNEQFF.

This clonotype was seen more than once but under ten times. This chain connects TRBV20-1 to TRBJ2-1; 7 nucleotides agree with TRBD2. V lost 1 base to trimming and J lost 4 bases; unmatched junction nucleotides: 1. CDR1 DFQATT and CDR2 SNEGSKA come from the germline V gene (reference sequence). There are 13 residues in the CDR3. The CDR3 protein is CSARGAGYNEQFF. In nucleotides, the CDR3 is TGCAGTGCTAGAGGAGCGGGGTACAATGAGCAGTTCTTC.

This clonotype was recorded a few times. The chain links TRBV25-1 to TRBJ2-2; 12 bases match TRBD2. CDR1 is MGHDK, CDR2 SYGVNS, per germline. V was pared by 4 bases and J by 3 bases, with 9 bases of the junction left unmatched. CDR3 length: 18 amino acids. The CDR3 coding sequence is TGTGCCAGCAGTGCTCTCGGGACTAGCGGGTCCTACACCGGGGAGCTGTTTTTT. Its protein is CASSALGTSGSYTGELFF.